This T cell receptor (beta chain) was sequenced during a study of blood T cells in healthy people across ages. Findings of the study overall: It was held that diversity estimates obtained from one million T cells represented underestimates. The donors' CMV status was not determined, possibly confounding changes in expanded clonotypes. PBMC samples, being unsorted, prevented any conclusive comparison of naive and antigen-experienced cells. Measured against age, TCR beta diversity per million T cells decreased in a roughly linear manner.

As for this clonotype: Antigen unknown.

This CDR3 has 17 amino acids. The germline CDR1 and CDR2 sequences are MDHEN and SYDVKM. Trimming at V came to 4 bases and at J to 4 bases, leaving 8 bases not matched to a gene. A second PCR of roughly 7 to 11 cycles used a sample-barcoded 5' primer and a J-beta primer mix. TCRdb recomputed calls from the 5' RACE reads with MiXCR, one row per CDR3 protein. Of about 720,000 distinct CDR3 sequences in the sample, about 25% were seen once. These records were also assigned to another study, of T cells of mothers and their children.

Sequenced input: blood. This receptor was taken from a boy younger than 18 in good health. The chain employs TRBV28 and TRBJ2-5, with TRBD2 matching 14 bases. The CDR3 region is CASSSRLAGGPGETQYF. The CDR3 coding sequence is TGTGCCAGCAGTTCACGACTAGCGGGAGGGCCGGGAGAGACCCAGTACTTC.